Sequencing of this T cell receptor beta chain was carried out in a study of shared clonotypes between healthy human individuals. The germline V and J ends were trimmed by 8 bases and 3 bases, with 19 bases remaining between them. CDR1 is MDHEN and CDR2 is SYDVKM in the germline V gene. The CDR3 covers 15 residues. The sample holds a few counts of this clone. Its antigen is unknown. The protocol was immunoSEQ multiplex PCR, while the TCRdb copy is restricted to in-frame clones and leaves out a portion. Altogether about 490,000 clones are present, about 82% being singletons, with the ten largest covering 10% to 15%. Regarding the study as a whole: Limited genetic and exposure-history diversity came from having few donors.

The chain joins TRBV28 to TRBJ1-2, with a tentative D call TRBD1 (6 bases). The source is a woman between 40 and 50 years old in good health. Some clones in this sample may be carry-over from other donors' samples. Sequenced: PBMCs. As DNA, the CDR3 is TGTGCCAGCCAATCTAATGGGGCAGGGGACTATGGCTACACCTTC. Translation gives CASQSNGAGDYGYTF.